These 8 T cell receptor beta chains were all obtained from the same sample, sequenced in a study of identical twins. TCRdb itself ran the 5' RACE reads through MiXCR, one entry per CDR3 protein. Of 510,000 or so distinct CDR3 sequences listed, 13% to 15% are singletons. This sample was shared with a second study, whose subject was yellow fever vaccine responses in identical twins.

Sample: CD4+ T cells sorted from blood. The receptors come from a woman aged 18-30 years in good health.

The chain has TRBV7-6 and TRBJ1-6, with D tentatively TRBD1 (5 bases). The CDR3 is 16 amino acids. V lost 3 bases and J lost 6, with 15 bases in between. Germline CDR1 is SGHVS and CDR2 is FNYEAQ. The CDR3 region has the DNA TGTGCCAGCAGCTTTCCGACGGGGGGGTCTAATTCACCCCTCCACTTT. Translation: CASSFPTGGSNSPLHF.

CDR3 sequence reads: CSAADPRQSYEQYF. In DNA, the CDR3 is TGCAGTGCAGCGGACCCGCGACAATCCTACGAGCAGTACTTC. The V call is TRBV20-1, the J call TRBJ2-7; tentative D call: TRBD2 (5 bases). The CDR3 is 14 amino acids. Germline CDR1 reads DFQATT; CDR2 reads SNEGSKA (reference sequence). V lost 6 bases and J lost 1, with 16 bases in between.

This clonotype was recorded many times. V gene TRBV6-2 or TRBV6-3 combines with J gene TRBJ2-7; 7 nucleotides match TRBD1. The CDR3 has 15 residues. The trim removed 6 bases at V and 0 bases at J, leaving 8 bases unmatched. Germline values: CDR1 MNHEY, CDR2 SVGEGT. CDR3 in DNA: TGTGCCAGCAGGTCGCCGGGACAGAGCTCCTACGAGCAGTACGTC. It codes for CASRSPGQSSYEQYV.

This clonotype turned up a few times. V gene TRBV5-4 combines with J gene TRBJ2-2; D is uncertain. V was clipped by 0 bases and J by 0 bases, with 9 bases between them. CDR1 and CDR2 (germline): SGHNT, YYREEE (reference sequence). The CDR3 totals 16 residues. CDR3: CASSLVPSTNTGELFF. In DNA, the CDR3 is TGTGCCAGCAGCTTGGTTCCCTCGACGAACACCGGGGAGCTGTTTTTT.

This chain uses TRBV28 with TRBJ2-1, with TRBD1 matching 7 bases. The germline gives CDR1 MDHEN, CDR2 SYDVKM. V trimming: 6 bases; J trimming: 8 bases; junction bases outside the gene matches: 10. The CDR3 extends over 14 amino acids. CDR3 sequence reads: CASSLGDRVYEQFF. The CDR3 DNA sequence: TGTGCCAGCAGCCTGGGGGACAGAGTCTATGAGCAGTTCTTC.

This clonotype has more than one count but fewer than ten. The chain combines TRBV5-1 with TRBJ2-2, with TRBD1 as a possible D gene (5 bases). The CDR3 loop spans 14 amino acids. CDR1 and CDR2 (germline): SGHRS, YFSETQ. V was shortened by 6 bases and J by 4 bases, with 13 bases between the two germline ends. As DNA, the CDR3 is TGCGCCAGCACCGACAGTGTTAGCACCGGGGAGCTGTTTTTT. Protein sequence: CASTDSVSTGELFF.

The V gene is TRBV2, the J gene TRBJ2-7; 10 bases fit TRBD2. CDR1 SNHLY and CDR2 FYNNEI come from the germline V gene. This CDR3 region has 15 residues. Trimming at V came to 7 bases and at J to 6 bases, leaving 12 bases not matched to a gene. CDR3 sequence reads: CASNPRTSGASEQYF. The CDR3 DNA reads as TGTGCCAGCAATCCGCGGACTAGCGGTGCGAGCGAGCAGTACTTC. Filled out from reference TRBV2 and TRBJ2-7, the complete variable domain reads EPEVTQTPSHQVTQMGQEVILRCVPISNHLYFYWYRQILGQKVEFLVSFYNNEISEKSEIFDDQFSVERPDGSNFTLKIRSTKLEDSAMYFCASNPRTSGASEQYFGPGTRLTVT.

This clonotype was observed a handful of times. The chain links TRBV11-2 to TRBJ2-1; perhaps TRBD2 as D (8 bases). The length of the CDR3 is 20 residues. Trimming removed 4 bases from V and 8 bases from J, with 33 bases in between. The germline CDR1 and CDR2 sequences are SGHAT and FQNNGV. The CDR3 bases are TGTGCCAGCAGCTCCCAGGGGGTAGCGGGAAATGTAAAGAGTTGGTATGAGCAGTTCTTC. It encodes CASSSQGVAGNVKSWYEQFF.